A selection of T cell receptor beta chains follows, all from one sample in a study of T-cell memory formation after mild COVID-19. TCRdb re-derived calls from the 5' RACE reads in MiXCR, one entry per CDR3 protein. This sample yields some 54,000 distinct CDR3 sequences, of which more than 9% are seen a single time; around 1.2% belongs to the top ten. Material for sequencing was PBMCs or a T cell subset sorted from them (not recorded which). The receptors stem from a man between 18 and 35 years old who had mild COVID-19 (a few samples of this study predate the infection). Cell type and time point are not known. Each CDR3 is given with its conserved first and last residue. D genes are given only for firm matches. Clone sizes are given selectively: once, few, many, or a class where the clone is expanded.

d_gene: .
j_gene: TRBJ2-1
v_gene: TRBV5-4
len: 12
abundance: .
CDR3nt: TGTGCCAGCAGCTTCCCCTCTAATGAGCAGTTCTTC
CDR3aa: CASSFPSNEQFF

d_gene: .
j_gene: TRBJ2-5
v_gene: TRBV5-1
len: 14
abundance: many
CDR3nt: TGCGCCAGCAGCTTTCCGGGGGTCCAAGAGACCCAGTACTTC
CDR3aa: CASSFPGVQETQYF

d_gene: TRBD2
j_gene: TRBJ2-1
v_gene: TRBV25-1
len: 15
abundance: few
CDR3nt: TGTGCCAGCAGTAACCTAGCGGGGGTTGGCAATGAGCAGTTCTTC
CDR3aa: CASSNLAGVGNEQFF

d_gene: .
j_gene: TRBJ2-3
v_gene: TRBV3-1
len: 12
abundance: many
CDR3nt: TGTGCCAGCAGCCAAGAATACGATACGCAGTATTTT
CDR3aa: CASSQEYDTQYF

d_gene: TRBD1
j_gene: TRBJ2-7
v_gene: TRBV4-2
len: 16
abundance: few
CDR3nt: TGTGCCAGCAGCCCATCCGGGACAGGGAGCTCCTACGAGCAGTACTTC
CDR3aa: CASSPSGTGSSYEQYF

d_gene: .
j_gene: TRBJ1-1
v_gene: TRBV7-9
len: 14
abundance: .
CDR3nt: TGTGCCAGCAGCTTGGCCCTGGAGCGGACTGAAGCTTTCTTT
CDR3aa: CASSLALERTEAFF

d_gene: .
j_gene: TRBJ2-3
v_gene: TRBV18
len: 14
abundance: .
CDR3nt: TGTGCCAGCTCACAAGTCTCGGGCGCAGATACGCAGTATTTT
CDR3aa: CASSQVSGADTQYF

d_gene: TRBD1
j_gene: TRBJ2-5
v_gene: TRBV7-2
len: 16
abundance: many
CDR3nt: TGTGCCAGCAGCTTTGCCTCGGACAGGGGAAGGGAGACCCAGTACTTC
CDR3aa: CASSFASDRGRETQYF

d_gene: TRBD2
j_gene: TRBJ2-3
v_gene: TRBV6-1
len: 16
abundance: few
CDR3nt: TGTGCCAGCAGAGCCGCCCTAGCGGGTCCCACAGATACGCAGTATTTT
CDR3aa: CASRAALAGPTDTQYF

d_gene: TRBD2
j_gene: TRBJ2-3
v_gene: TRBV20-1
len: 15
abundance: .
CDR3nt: TGCAGTGCTAGAGATCGGACTAGCGGGGACTATACGCAGTATTTT
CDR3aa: CSARDRTSGDYTQYF

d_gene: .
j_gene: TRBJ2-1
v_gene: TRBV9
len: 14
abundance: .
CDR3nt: TGTGCCAGCAGCGCGACCGAGAAATACAATGAGCAGTTCTTC
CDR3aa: CASSATEKYNEQFF

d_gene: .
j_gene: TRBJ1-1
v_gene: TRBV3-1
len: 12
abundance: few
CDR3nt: TGTGCCAGCAGCCAAGAGGGGTCAAGGGCTTTCTTT
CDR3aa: CASSQEGSRAFF

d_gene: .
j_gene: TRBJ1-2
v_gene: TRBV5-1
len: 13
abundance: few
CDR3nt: TGCGCCAGCAGCTTGGGACAGGACTATGGCTACACCTTC
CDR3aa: CASSLGQDYGYTF

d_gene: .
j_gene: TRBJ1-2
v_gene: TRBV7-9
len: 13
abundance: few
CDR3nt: TGTGCCAGCAGCCCACCGGACGTCTATGGCTACACCTTC
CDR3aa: CASSPPDVYGYTF

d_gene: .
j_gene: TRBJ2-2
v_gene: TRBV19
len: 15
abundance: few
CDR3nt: TGTGCCAGTATCTCAGGGTCACTGAACACCGGGGAGCTGTTTTTT
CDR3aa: CASISGSLNTGELFF

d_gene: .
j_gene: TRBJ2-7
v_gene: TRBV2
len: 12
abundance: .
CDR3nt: TGTGCCAGCAGTGAATCGGCCTACGAGCAGTACTTC
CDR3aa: CASSESAYEQYF

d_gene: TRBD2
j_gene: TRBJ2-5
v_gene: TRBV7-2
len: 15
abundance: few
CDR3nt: TGTGCCAGCAGCTTAGTCGGCGGGGGGTCAGAGACCCAGTACTTC
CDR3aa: CASSLVGGGSETQYF

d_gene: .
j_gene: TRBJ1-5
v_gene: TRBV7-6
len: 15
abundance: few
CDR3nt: TGTGCCAGCAGCTTAGTGTCAGGGTCAGATCAGCCCCAGCATTTT
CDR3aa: CASSLVSGSDQPQHF

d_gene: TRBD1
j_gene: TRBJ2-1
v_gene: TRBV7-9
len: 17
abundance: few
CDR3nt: TGTGCCAGCAGCAAAGGCAGGGGGCGCCCCAATTACAATGAGCAGTTCTTC
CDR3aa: CASSKGRGRPNYNEQFF

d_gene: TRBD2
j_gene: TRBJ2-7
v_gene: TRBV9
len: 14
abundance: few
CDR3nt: TGTGCCAGCAGCCCGGGACTAGCTGCCTACGAGCAGTACTTC
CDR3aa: CASSPGLAAYEQYF

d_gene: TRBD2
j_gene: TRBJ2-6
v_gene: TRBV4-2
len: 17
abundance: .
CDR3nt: TGTGCCAGCAGCAGTAGCGGGGGGGCCTCTGGGGCCAACGTCCTGACTTTC
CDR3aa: CASSSSGGASGANVLTF